This T cell receptor beta chain was sequenced during a study of blood T cell repertoires in COVID-19. Study-level information: The origin of the acute and convalescent COVID-19 samples was the United States, Italy and Spain.

The protocol was immunoSEQ multiplex PCR, while the TCRdb copy is restricted to in-frame clones and leaves out a portion. The sample has approximately 200,000 clones, 88% seen once; the top ten hold roughly 2.5%. Germline CDR1 reads LGHDT; CDR2 reads YNNKEL (reference sequence). V lost 2 bases and J 8 bases, leaving 8 bases between the germline ends. The CDR3 spans 12 residues. This receptor was taken from a woman aged 55-69 years with acute or convalescent COVID-19. V usage is TRBV3-1 (or the pseudogene TRBV3-2) and J usage is TRBJ2-3; D is possibly TRBD1 (6 bases). The sample consisted of peripheral blood. CDR3 in amino acids: CASSQRGTTQYF. The CDR3 nucleotides are TGTGCCAGCAGCCAAAGGGGGACTACGCAGTATTTT.